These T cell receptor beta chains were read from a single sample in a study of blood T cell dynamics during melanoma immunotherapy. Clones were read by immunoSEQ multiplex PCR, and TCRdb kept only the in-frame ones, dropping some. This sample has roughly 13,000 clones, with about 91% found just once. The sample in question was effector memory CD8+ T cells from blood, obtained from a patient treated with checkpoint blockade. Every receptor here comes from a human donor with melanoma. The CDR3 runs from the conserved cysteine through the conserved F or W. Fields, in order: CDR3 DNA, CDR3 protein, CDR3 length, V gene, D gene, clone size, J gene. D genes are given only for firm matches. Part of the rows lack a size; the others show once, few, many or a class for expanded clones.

cdr3_nt: TGCAGCGTTGAGGTAGGGGGCAGCTACGAGCAGTACTTC
cdr3_aa: CSVEVGGSYEQYF
cdr3_length: 13
v_call: TRBV29-1
d_call: TRBD1
clone_size: NA
j_call: TRBJ2-7

cdr3_nt: TGTGCCAGCAGCTCAGTGGGGACAGGGGGTTACAATGAGCAGTTCTTC
cdr3_aa: CASSSVGTGGYNEQFF
cdr3_length: 16
v_call: TRBV11-3
d_call: TRBD1
clone_size: once
j_call: TRBJ2-1

cdr3_nt: TGCGCCAGCAGCCAAGGACTAGCGGGAGATACGCAGTATTTT
cdr3_aa: CASSQGLAGDTQYF
cdr3_length: 14
v_call: TRBV4-3
d_call: TRBD2
clone_size: NA
j_call: TRBJ2-3

cdr3_nt: TGCGCCAGCAGCCAGGGTAGTAACACAGGGGAAGAGCAGTTCTTC
cdr3_aa: CASSQGSNTGEEQFF
cdr3_length: 15
v_call: TRBV4-1
d_call: TRBD1
clone_size: NA
j_call: TRBJ2-1

cdr3_nt: TGTGCCAGCAGCGGGGGACTAGCGGCATGGCCCGGGGAGCTGTTTTTT
cdr3_aa: CASSGGLAAWPGELFF
cdr3_length: 16
v_call: TRBV9
d_call: TRBD2
clone_size: NA
j_call: TRBJ2-2

cdr3_nt: TGTGCCAGCAGCTTGGGGCAGGTGAATGAAAAACTGTTTTTT
cdr3_aa: CASSLGQVNEKLFF
cdr3_length: 14
v_call: TRBV5-4
d_call: NA
clone_size: NA
j_call: TRBJ1-4

cdr3_nt: TGTGCCAGCAGTAGCGGGAGAGCCGGCGGGGAGCTGTTTTTT
cdr3_aa: CASSSGRAGGELFF
cdr3_length: 14
v_call: TRBV28
d_call: TRBD2
clone_size: few
j_call: TRBJ2-2

cdr3_nt: TGTGCCAGCAGTGTATTGACAGGAGATGAAGCTTTCTTT
cdr3_aa: CASSVLTGDEAFF
cdr3_length: 13
v_call: TRBV28
d_call: NA
clone_size: NA
j_call: TRBJ1-1

cdr3_nt: TGTGCCAGCAGCTACGGACTAGCGGGAGTATTCTACGAGCAGTACTTC
cdr3_aa: CASSYGLAGVFYEQYF
cdr3_length: 16
v_call: TRBV11-2
d_call: TRBD2
clone_size: NA
j_call: TRBJ2-7

cdr3_nt: TGCGCCAGCAGCCAAGATAGAACTAGCGGGAGTTACGAGCAGTACTTC
cdr3_aa: CASSQDRTSGSYEQYF
cdr3_length: 16
v_call: TRBV4-1
d_call: TRBD2
clone_size: NA
j_call: TRBJ2-7

cdr3_nt: TGTGCCAGCGGGGCCGGGAGGGAATACAATGAGCAGTTCTTC
cdr3_aa: CASGAGREYNEQFF
cdr3_length: 14
v_call: TRBV19
d_call: TRBD2
clone_size: NA
j_call: TRBJ2-1

cdr3_nt: TGTGCCAGCAGCCCTAGACTAGCGGGAGAGTTCTACGAGCAGTACTTC
cdr3_aa: CASSPRLAGEFYEQYF
cdr3_length: 16
v_call: TRBV5-5
d_call: TRBD2
clone_size: NA
j_call: TRBJ2-7

cdr3_nt: TGTGCCAGTAGTCTACATCGAAAAGCGGGATCTCCCGAGCAGTACTTC
cdr3_aa: CASSLHRKAGSPEQYF
cdr3_length: 16
v_call: TRBV19
d_call: TRBD2
clone_size: NA
j_call: TRBJ2-7

cdr3_nt: TGTGCCTGGAGTGTAGACGGGAGCTCCTACGAGCAGTACTTC
cdr3_aa: CAWSVDGSSYEQYF
cdr3_length: 14
v_call: TRBV30
d_call: NA
clone_size: NA
j_call: TRBJ2-7

cdr3_nt: TGTGCCAGCAGTTCACCTACTAGCGGGAGATCTGTTGAGCAGTTCTTC
cdr3_aa: CASSSPTSGRSVEQFF
cdr3_length: 16
v_call: TRBV2
d_call: TRBD2
clone_size: NA
j_call: TRBJ2-1

cdr3_nt: TGCGCCAGCAGCCAAGGGGGCTGGGAGCTGTTTTTT
cdr3_aa: CASSQGGWELFF
cdr3_length: 12
v_call: TRBV4-1
d_call: NA
clone_size: NA
j_call: TRBJ2-2

cdr3_nt: TGTGCCAGCAGAAGAGGGGGCTCAGGCTATGGCTACACCTTC
cdr3_aa: CASRRGGSGYGYTF
cdr3_length: 14
v_call: TRBV27
d_call: TRBD1
clone_size: NA
j_call: TRBJ1-2

cdr3_nt: TGTGCCAGCAGCTTAGTCGGCTATAACAATGAGCAGTTCTTC
cdr3_aa: CASSLVGYNNEQFF
cdr3_length: 14
v_call: TRBV7-6
d_call: NA
clone_size: NA
j_call: TRBJ2-1

cdr3_nt: TGCGCCAGCAGCCTAGGTTCACTTAATGAAAAACTGTTTTTT
cdr3_aa: CASSLGSLNEKLFF
cdr3_length: 14
v_call: TRBV4-1
d_call: NA
clone_size: NA
j_call: TRBJ1-4

cdr3_nt: TGTGCCAGCTCACCACCGCCTAGCTCTGGTGAGCAGTTCTTC
cdr3_aa: CASSPPPSSGEQFF
cdr3_length: 14
v_call: TRBV18
d_call: NA
clone_size: NA
j_call: TRBJ2-1

cdr3_nt: TGCGCCAGTAGTCACTATAGCAATCAGCCCCAGCATTTT
cdr3_aa: CASSHYSNQPQHF
cdr3_length: 13
v_call: TRBV19
d_call: NA
clone_size: NA
j_call: TRBJ1-5

cdr3_nt: TGTGCCAGCAGTCTAACTACTACACCAACCTACAATGAGCAGTTCTTC
cdr3_aa: CASSLTTTPTYNEQFF
cdr3_length: 16
v_call: TRBV27
d_call: NA
clone_size: once
j_call: TRBJ2-1

cdr3_nt: TGTGCCAGTAGTATAGGGCCAAGCTCCTACAATGAGCAGTTCTTC
cdr3_aa: CASSIGPSSYNEQFF
cdr3_length: 15
v_call: TRBV19
d_call: NA
clone_size: NA
j_call: TRBJ2-1

cdr3_nt: TGTGCCAGTAGTATCGCGGGACAAGGCCCTAACTATGGCTACACCTTC
cdr3_aa: CASSIAGQGPNYGYTF
cdr3_length: 16
v_call: TRBV19
d_call: NA
clone_size: once
j_call: TRBJ1-2

cdr3_nt: TGTGCCAGCACCCCCGGTGGGACAGGCCCTTACGAGCAGTACTTC
cdr3_aa: CASTPGGTGPYEQYF
cdr3_length: 15
v_call: TRBV5-5
d_call: TRBD1
clone_size: NA
j_call: TRBJ2-7

cdr3_nt: TGTGCCAGCAGCCTCCGGGTTTCCAATCAGCCCCAGCATTTT
cdr3_aa: CASSLRVSNQPQHF
cdr3_length: 14
v_call: TRBV6-6
d_call: NA
clone_size: NA
j_call: TRBJ1-5

cdr3_nt: TGCGCCAGCAGCCATTACAGGGGTAGCAATGAGCAGTTCTTC
cdr3_aa: CASSHYRGSNEQFF
cdr3_length: 14
v_call: TRBV4-1
d_call: TRBD1
clone_size: NA
j_call: TRBJ2-1

cdr3_nt: TGTGCCAGCAGCCCGGGTGGGGGGGGCTACGAGCAGTACTTC
cdr3_aa: CASSPGGGGYEQYF
cdr3_length: 14
v_call: TRBV9
d_call: TRBD2
clone_size: NA
j_call: TRBJ2-7

cdr3_nt: TGTGCCAGCAGCTTGGCCAATCGTTGGACGGAGATTTATGGCTACACCTTC
cdr3_aa: CASSLANRWTEIYGYTF
cdr3_length: 17
v_call: TRBV5-6
d_call: NA
clone_size: NA
j_call: TRBJ1-2

cdr3_nt: TGTGCCAGCAGCCCTCTAGCGGGAGATCATGAGCAGTTCTTC
cdr3_aa: CASSPLAGDHEQFF
cdr3_length: 14
v_call: TRBV5-4
d_call: TRBD2
clone_size: once
j_call: TRBJ2-1

cdr3_nt: TGTGCCAGCAGCCAAGGCAGGACTAGCGGGAGATACACAGATACGCAGTATTTT
cdr3_aa: CASSQGRTSGRYTDTQYF
cdr3_length: 18
v_call: TRBV14
d_call: TRBD2
clone_size: NA
j_call: TRBJ2-3

cdr3_nt: TGCGCCAGCAGCTTGGAAGGGGGACTCTACGAGCAGTACTTC
cdr3_aa: CASSLEGGLYEQYF
cdr3_length: 14
v_call: TRBV5-1
d_call: NA
clone_size: NA
j_call: TRBJ2-7

cdr3_nt: TGCAGCGTTGAAGATGTCCCAGCGGACCCTACGAGGAATGAGCAGTTCTTC
cdr3_aa: CSVEDVPADPTRNEQFF
cdr3_length: 17
v_call: TRBV29-1
d_call: NA
clone_size: NA
j_call: TRBJ2-1

cdr3_nt: TGTGCCAGTCCGAGGGCCACCGGGGAGCTGTTTTTT
cdr3_aa: CASPRATGELFF
cdr3_length: 12
v_call: TRBV19
d_call: NA
clone_size: NA
j_call: TRBJ2-2

cdr3_nt: TGTGCCAGCAGCCGTGGGTGGACTACTAACTACGAGCAGTACTTC
cdr3_aa: CASSRGWTTNYEQYF
cdr3_length: 15
v_call: TRBV6-5
d_call: NA
clone_size: NA
j_call: TRBJ2-7

cdr3_nt: TGTGCCAGCCAATCCTGGGCAGGCTCCTACAATGAGCAGTTCTTC
cdr3_aa: CASQSWAGSYNEQFF
cdr3_length: 15
v_call: TRBV27
d_call: NA
clone_size: NA
j_call: TRBJ2-1

cdr3_nt: TGCGCCAGCAGCTTGGTGGCTACTAACTATGGCTACACCTTC
cdr3_aa: CASSLVATNYGYTF
cdr3_length: 14
v_call: TRBV5-1
d_call: NA
clone_size: NA
j_call: TRBJ1-2

cdr3_nt: TGCGCCAGCAGTGAGTCACCCCGGGGGCAAGAGACCCAGTACTTC
cdr3_aa: CASSESPRGQETQYF
cdr3_length: 15
v_call: TRBV10-1
d_call: NA
clone_size: NA
j_call: TRBJ2-5

cdr3_nt: TGTGCCAGCAGAGGACAGCTGTACTCCTACGAGCAGTACTTC
cdr3_aa: CASRGQLYSYEQYF
cdr3_length: 14
v_call: TRBV28
d_call: NA
clone_size: NA
j_call: TRBJ2-7

cdr3_nt: TGTGCCAGCAGTTCCCGAACTAGCGGCCAAGAGACCCAGTACTTC
cdr3_aa: CASSSRTSGQETQYF
cdr3_length: 15
v_call: TRBV27
d_call: TRBD2
clone_size: NA
j_call: TRBJ2-5

cdr3_nt: TGTGCCAGCAGTGTCCTCCAGGGACCGGCAGATACGCAGTATTTT
cdr3_aa: CASSVLQGPADTQYF
cdr3_length: 15
v_call: TRBV25-1
d_call: NA
clone_size: once
j_call: TRBJ2-3

cdr3_nt: TGTGCCAGCAGTTATGGGGGGCATGGCAATCAGCCCCAGCATTTT
cdr3_aa: CASSYGGHGNQPQHF
cdr3_length: 15
v_call: TRBV6-5
d_call: NA
clone_size: NA
j_call: TRBJ1-5

cdr3_nt: TGTGCCAGCAGCCCCCTTTATAGCAATCAGCCCCAGCATTTT
cdr3_aa: CASSPLYSNQPQHF
cdr3_length: 14
v_call: TRBV28
d_call: NA
clone_size: NA
j_call: TRBJ1-5

cdr3_nt: TGCGCCAGCAGCTTGGAGACAGGGGCCGACTATGGCTACACCTTC
cdr3_aa: CASSLETGADYGYTF
cdr3_length: 15
v_call: TRBV5-1
d_call: TRBD1
clone_size: NA
j_call: TRBJ1-2

cdr3_nt: TGTGCCAGTAGCCCCGTTCCGGGGACCTACGAGCAGTACTTC
cdr3_aa: CASSPVPGTYEQYF
cdr3_length: 14
v_call: TRBV19
d_call: NA
clone_size: NA
j_call: TRBJ2-7

cdr3_nt: TGTGCCAGCAGCGACTTTTTCCGGGACAGGGGGCGAGGTGGCTACACCTTC
cdr3_aa: CASSDFFRDRGRGGYTF
cdr3_length: 17
v_call: TRBV7-6
d_call: TRBD1
clone_size: NA
j_call: TRBJ1-2

cdr3_nt: TGTGCCAGTAGTATGTTCGACGGTGATTATAGCAATCAGCCCCAGCATTTT
cdr3_aa: CASSMFDGDYSNQPQHF
cdr3_length: 17
v_call: TRBV19
d_call: NA
clone_size: NA
j_call: TRBJ1-5

cdr3_nt: TGTGCCAGCAGCGATTTGGACACATCCTACGAGCAGTACTTC
cdr3_aa: CASSDLDTSYEQYF
cdr3_length: 14
v_call: TRBV7-9
d_call: NA
clone_size: NA
j_call: TRBJ2-7

cdr3_nt: TGTGCCAGCACCAGTTACGGTTATGGCTACACCTTC
cdr3_aa: CASTSYGYGYTF
cdr3_length: 12
v_call: TRBV6-5
d_call: NA
clone_size: NA
j_call: TRBJ1-2

cdr3_nt: TGTGCCAGCAGTTACTCGACCACAGGGGCGGGCTACGAGCAGTACTTC
cdr3_aa: CASSYSTTGAGYEQYF
cdr3_length: 16
v_call: TRBV6-6
d_call: TRBD1
clone_size: NA
j_call: TRBJ2-7

cdr3_nt: TGTGCCAGCCGGGGACTGATTAATTCACCCCTCCACTTT
cdr3_aa: CASRGLINSPLHF
cdr3_length: 13
v_call: TRBV6-5
d_call: NA
clone_size: once
j_call: TRBJ1-6

cdr3_nt: TGTGCCAGCAGCTTGGAGACAGGGGGAGAGACCCAGTACTTC
cdr3_aa: CASSLETGGETQYF
cdr3_length: 14
v_call: TRBV5-7
d_call: TRBD1
clone_size: NA
j_call: TRBJ2-5